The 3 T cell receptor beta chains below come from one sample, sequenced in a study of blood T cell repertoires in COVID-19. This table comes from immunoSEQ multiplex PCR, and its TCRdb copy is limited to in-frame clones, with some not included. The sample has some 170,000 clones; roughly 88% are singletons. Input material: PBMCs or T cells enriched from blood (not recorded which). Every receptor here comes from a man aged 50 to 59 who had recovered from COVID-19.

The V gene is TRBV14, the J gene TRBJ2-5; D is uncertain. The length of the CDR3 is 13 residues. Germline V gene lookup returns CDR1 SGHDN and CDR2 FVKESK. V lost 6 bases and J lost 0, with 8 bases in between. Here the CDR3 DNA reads TGTGCCAGCAGTCTGCAGGACCAAGAGACCCAGTACTTC. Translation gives CASSLQDQETQYF.

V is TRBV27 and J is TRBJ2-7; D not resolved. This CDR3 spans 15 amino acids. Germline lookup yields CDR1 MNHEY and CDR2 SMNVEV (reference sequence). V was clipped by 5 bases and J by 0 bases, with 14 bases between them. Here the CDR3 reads CASSLNPANSYEQYF. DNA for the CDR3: TGTGCCAGCAGTCTTAACCCTGCGAACTCCTACGAGCAGTACTTC.

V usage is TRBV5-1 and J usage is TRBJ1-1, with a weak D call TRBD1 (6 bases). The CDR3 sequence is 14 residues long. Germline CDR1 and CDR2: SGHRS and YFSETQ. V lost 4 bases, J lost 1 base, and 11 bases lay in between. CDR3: CASSQGQRNTEAFF. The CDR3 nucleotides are TGCGCCAGCAGCCAAGGACAGCGGAACACTGAAGCTTTCTTT.